The 20 T cell receptor beta chains listed next were all sequenced from one sample in a study of OX40 agonist ivuxolimab in advanced cancers. Here immunoSEQ multiplex PCR was the method, and the copy in TCRdb shows in-frame clones only, minus some. Of 80,000 or so clones listed, around 90% are singletons. This specimen was CD4+ or CD8+ T cells sorted from blood, taken in a trial of the OX40 agonist ivuxolimab. Source of these receptors: an adult with an advanced solid tumor such as melanoma, head and neck, liver or kidney cancer.

The chain joins TRBV15 to TRBJ1-1; no reliable D call. CDR1 is LNHNV, CDR2 YYDKDF, per germline (reference sequence). V was cut by 2 bases and J by 0 bases, with 4 bases left in between. This CDR3 contains 13 residues. This CDR3 is CATSRSMNTEAFF. In DNA form, the CDR3 reads TGTGCCACCAGCAGATCCATGAACACTGAAGCTTTCTTT.

The chain is built from TRBV9 and TRBJ1-2; TRBD1 agrees at 7 bases. From germline, CDR1 is SGDLS and CDR2 YYNGEE. V was pared by 2 bases and J by 4 bases, with 5 bases of the junction left unmatched. This CDR3 is built from 14 residues. Here the CDR3 reads CASSVGGQSYGYTF. CDR3 nucleotide sequence: TGTGCCAGCAGCGTCGGGGGACAGAGCTATGGCTACACCTTC.

The rearrangement uses TRBV19 and TRBJ2-5, with D tentatively TRBD2 (5 bases). There are 13 residues in the CDR3. Germline CDR1 LNHDA, CDR2 SQIVND (reference sequence). The V and J ends lost 3 bases and 2 bases respectively, with 7 bases between them. CDR3 residues: CASSMSGQETQYF. The CDR3 DNA reads as TGTGCCAGTAGTATGTCGGGGCAAGAGACCCAGTACTTC.

CDR3: CASGLDGDTQYF. The CDR3 nucleotides read TGTGCCAGCGGTTTGGACGGGGATACGCAGTATTTT. This chain uses TRBV7-3 with TRBJ2-3, with D unresolved. V gave up 8 bases and J gave up 6 bases, with 12 bases separating them. CDR1 is SGHTA, CDR2 FQGTGA, per germline. This CDR3 has 12 residues.

The chain is built from TRBV7-2 and TRBJ2-3, with D perhaps TRBD2 (7 bases). The CDR3 runs 15 residues. Trimming stripped 2 bases from V and 7 bases from J, with 16 bases between. Germline lookup yields CDR1 SGHTA and CDR2 FQGNSA. Written as DNA, the CDR3 is TGTGCCAGCAGCTTAACGGGGGGCCCACGAAATACGCAGTATTTT. Residues: CASSLTGGPRNTQYF.

The chain uses TRBV30 and TRBJ2-7; no clear D. Trimming removed 4 bases at V and 9 bases at J, with 4 bases between. This CDR3 comprises 8 residues. Per the germline V gene, CDR1 is GTSNPN and CDR2 is SVGIG (reference sequence). The CDR3 DNA reads TGTGCCTGGAATGCGCAGTACTTC. Translating gives CAWNAQYF.

The chain links TRBV29-1 to TRBJ2-3; D unresolved. The CDR3 covers 14 residues. V lost 7 bases and J lost 2, with 16 bases in between. Germline CDR1 reads SQVTM; CDR2 reads ANQGSEA. The CDR3, as DNA: TGCAGCGCCGTTTCGATCGGGTTCACAGATACGCAGTATTTT. Its translation: CSAVSIGFTDTQYF.

The chain carries TRBV11-2 and TRBJ2-7, with D unresolved. Germline CDR1 reads SGHAT; CDR2 reads FQNNGV. With 5 bases removed from V and 6 bases from J, the gap between germline ends came to 17 bases. This CDR3 spans 14 amino acids. The CDR3 is CASSTATSSLEQYF. The CDR3 bases are TGTGCCAGCAGCACGGCAACATCCTCTCTCGAGCAGTACTTC.

The rearrangement links TRBV14 to TRBJ2-1; D is possibly TRBD1 or TRBD2 (5 bases each). Germline loops: CDR1 SGHDN, CDR2 FVKESK. Between the trimmed V and J ends, which lost 0 bases and 8 bases, there was a span of 20 bases. The CDR3 is made up of 17 amino acids. The CDR3 loop is CASSQDRGGPRGHEQFF. The CDR3 coding sequence is TGTGCCAGCAGCCAAGATCGTGGTGGCCCTCGGGGCCATGAGCAGTTCTTC. The full variable domain, its missing parts supplied by reference TRBV14 and TRBJ2-1, is EAGVTQFPSHSVIEKGQTVTLRCDPISGHDNLYWYRRVMGKEIKFLLHFVKESKQDESGMPNNRFLAERTGGTYSTLKVQPAELEDSGVYFCASSQDRGGPRGHEQFFGPGTRLTVL.

This clone was recorded once. The chain joins TRBV6-5 to TRBJ2-3; 9 positions agree with TRBD2. The CDR3 covers 15 residues. In germline, CDR1 is MNHEY, CDR2 SVGAGI. Trimming removed 5 bases from V and 4 bases from J; junction bases left unmatched: 7. The CDR3 DNA sequence: TGTGCCAGCAGTAGGGGACTAGCCGCCTCAGATACGCAGTATTTT. It translates to CASSRGLAASDTQYF.

This clone was detected only a few times. The gene calls are TRBV5-1 and TRBJ1-1; D not resolved. Trimming left V 0 bases short and J 5 bases short, with 20 bases between. CDR1 is SGHRS and CDR2 is YFSETQ in the germline V gene. The CDR3 runs to 17 residues. The CDR3 region is CASSLVAAQVRRTEAFF. CDR3 DNA: TGCGCCAGCAGCTTGGTAGCAGCCCAGGTGAGGAGAACTGAAGCTTTCTTT.

The V call is TRBV29-1, the J call TRBJ2-1; 7 bases map to TRBD2. J was trimmed by 7 bases and V by 4 bases; bases with no gene match: 16. The CDR3 runs 16 residues. From germline, CDR1 is SQVTM and CDR2 ANQGSEA. In nucleotides, the CDR3 is TGCAGCGTTGTTGGGGTTGACGGGAGGAAAGTAAATGAGCAGTTCTTC. Protein product: CSVVGVDGRKVNEQFF.

This chain links TRBV4-2 with TRBJ2-7, with D hard to call. V was cut by 0 bases and J by 3 bases, with 9 bases left in between. CDR3 length: 14 amino acids. Germline V gives CDR1 LGHNA, CDR2 YNFKEQ. CDR3 sequence reads: CASSQELVSYEQYF. Here the CDR3 DNA reads TGTGCCAGCAGCCAAGAATTGGTCAGCTACGAGCAGTACTTC.

The V call is TRBV4-1, the J call TRBJ2-3; 7 bases are shared with TRBD1. V lost 2 bases, J lost 4 bases, and 12 bases stayed unmatched. Looked up from germline, CDR1 is MGHRA and CDR2 is YSYEKL. CDR3 size: 17 residues. The CDR3 nucleotides are TGCGCCAGCAGCCAAATGATGACAGGGAACGGGGCAGATACGCAGTATTTT. Translation: CASSQMMTGNGADTQYF.

Of note for this clone: The junction and the germline gene differ at one end; a read error may be behind it. J is TRBJ1-6 and V is TRBV6-1, with TRBD1 as a possible D gene (5 bases). Germline CDR1 and CDR2: MNHNS and SASEGT. The CDR3 sequence is 14 residues long. CDR3 sequence reads: CASSWDGQNSSLHF. Here the CDR3 DNA reads TGTGCCAGCAGTTGGGACGGCCAAAATTCATCCCTCCACTTT.

V and J are TRBV5-4 and TRBJ1-1, with D tentatively TRBD1 (6 bases). Germline assignment: CDR1 SGHNT and CDR2 YYREEE (reference sequence). The CDR3 has 15 amino acids. V was trimmed by 2 bases and J by 2 bases, leaving 13 bases between them. The CDR3 spells CASSFPTGLNTEAFF. The CDR3 coding sequence is TGTGCCAGCAGCTTCCCCACAGGGCTTAACACTGAAGCTTTCTTT.

This clone has a single count. J is TRBJ1-5 and V is TRBV4-1; weak D call: TRBD1 (5 bases). The CDR3 is made up of 14 amino acids. The germline V and J ends were trimmed by 1 base and 4 bases, with 8 bases remaining between them. CDR1 and CDR2 (germline): MGHRA, YSYEKL. CDR3 coding DNA: TGCGCCAGCAGCCAAGGCAGGGCGAATCAGCCCCAGCATTTT. Encoded protein: CASSQGRANQPQHF.

The chain carries TRBV19 and TRBJ1-6, with a tentative D call TRBD1 (5 bases). Trimming removed 3 bases from V and 5 bases from J, with 5 bases in between. Germline V gene data show CDR1 as LNHDA and CDR2 as SQIVND (reference sequence). This CDR3 is 13 amino acids long. The CDR3 nucleotides read TGTGCCAGTAGTATGACAGATAATTCACCCCTCCACTTT. Its translation is CASSMTDNSPLHF.

The chain employs TRBV19 and TRBJ2-7; 8 bases align to TRBD2. V trimming: 1 base; J trimming: 1 base; junction bases outside the gene matches: 0. Germline V gene lookup returns CDR1 LNHDA and CDR2 SQIVND (reference sequence). This CDR3 contains 14 residues. CDR3 protein: CASSIASGSYEQYF. The CDR3 nucleotides read TGTGCCAGTAGTATAGCTAGCGGGTCCTACGAGCAGTACTTC.

The rearrangement links TRBV21-1 to TRBJ2-5; TRBD1 was called by the table and not checked on the DNA. TRBV21-1 is annotated as a pseudogene. The CDR3 runs 16 residues. CDR3 bases: TGTGCCAGCAGCATGTACAGGGGGCGGGATTGGGAGACCCAGTACTTC. Translating gives CASSMYRGRDWETQYF.